What follows is one TCR beta chain and its context. The CDR3 sequence is 15 residues long. CDR1 is SGHRS and CDR2 is YFSETQ in the germline V gene. The ends lost 0 bases at V and 5 bases at J; junction bases unmatched: 1. The time point was: after dendritic cell vaccination, including at tumor progression/relapse. The repertoire was sequenced with immunoSEQ multiplex PCR; TCRdb's copy has only in-frame clones and lacks some. This table has fewer than 95,000 clones, 75% to 90% appearing once. This specimen belongs to a study of glioma-infiltrating T cells after dendritic cell vaccination. The rearrangement joins TRBV5-1 to TRBJ2-2; 10 nucleotides align to TRBD2. The clonotype originates from a human donor with glioblastoma. The sequences come from blood, collected after dendritic cell vaccination. The CDR3 here is CASSLASGRTGELFF. The CDR3 DNA sequence: TGCGCCAGCAGCTTGGCTAGCGGGAGAACCGGGGAGCTGTTTTTT. Together with reference TRBV5-1 and TRBJ2-2, the CDR3 gives the full variable domain: KAGVTQTPRYLIKTRGQQVTLSCSPISGHRSVSWYQQTPGQGLQFLFEYFSETQRNKGNFPGRFSGRQFSNSRSEMNVSTLELGDSALYLCASSLASGRTGELFFGEGSRLTVL.